Given below is one T cell receptor (gamma chain) in context. A read error likely explains why the TCRdb protein, taken from a much larger clone, differs from this DNA's translation at residue 10; the protein shown is translated from the DNA. This entry belongs to a study of gamma-delta T cells after stem cell transplantation. TCRdb reapplied CATT to the RT-PCR reads. The profile shows around 2,100 gamma-chain clones, 6.6% of them singletons. CDR1 and CDR2 from the germline V gene are GITISATS and ISYDGTV (reference sequence). The CDR3 extends over 17 amino acids. This sequence originates from a human donor. It is not recorded whose cells these are; they may come from a transplant donor. Material for sequencing was gamma-delta T cells. The chain is built from TRGV9 and TRGJP. The J gene, left out of TCRdb, was set here by checking the DNA against germline. The CDR3 DNA is TGTGCCTTGTGGGAGCCCCGGCAAGAGTGGGGCAAAAAAATCAAGGTATTT. It is translated as CALWEPRQEWGKKIKVF.